The text below deals with one T cell receptor beta chain. Its target is not known. A much larger clone lies a single base off, so this may be a read error. This specimen belongs to a study of molecular identifiers for immune sequencing clone quantification. Study details: For replicates, RNA isolated from about 19,000 or 110,000 naive CD8 cells was divided into five portions, of which four were sequenced. Study-wide points: Clone sizes could be underestimated for highly expanded clones when identical TCR molecules share a barcode.

For naive CD8 T cells, sorting used the CD8+CD4-CCR7+CD45RA+ phenotype. V was clipped by 0 bases and J by 5 bases, with 10 bases between them. This CDR3 has 14 residues. Germline V gene sequence: CDR1 SGHDN, CDR2 FVKESK. Each CDR3 protein gets one entry after TCRdb re-called the PCR reads with MiXCR. The sample has about 40,000 distinct CDR3 sequences, about 19% seen once; the top ten hold about 1.2%. The chain recombines TRBV14 with TRBJ1-1; tentative D call: TRBD1 (6 bases). The origin of this receptor is a human donor in good health. Some libraries in this study had Jurkat cell RNA spiked in. Sequencing used naive CD8+ T cells from blood, with Jurkat cell RNA spiked in. The subset denotes: FACS-sorted CD8+CD4-CCR7+CD45RA+ naive T cells. The CDR3 is CASSQEARGTEAFF. Here the CDR3 DNA reads TGTGCCAGCAGCCAAGAGGCCAGGGGAACTGAAGCTTTCTTT.